Included here is one T cell receptor (beta chain) sequence, with context. This clonotype showed up just a few times. Its antigen is not yet known. No much larger clone exists at a distance of one base, and base qualities are not known. Read against the paper, the sample's treatment or condition label means: in vitro stimulation with specific CMV peptide epitopes to enrich CMV-specific T cells. Based on the germline V gene, the CDR1 and CDR2 sequences are SNHLY and FYNNEI. Relative to germline, V is 7 bases shorter and J is 0 bases shorter, with 15 bases between their ends. Inclusive of the bounding cysteine and phenylalanine, the CDR3 is 16 residues long. The only DNA kept is the CDR3, 48 bases in frame from the first base. The sample is drawn from a study of T cell repertoires in cytomegalovirus infection (dated 2019 in TCRdb). For the wider study: The peptide stimulations were aimed at well-studied HLA-B-restricted epitopes as well as recently identified HLA-C-restricted CMV epitopes, whose presentation resists viral immunomodulation. Donor HLA type was relevant to the analysis, because carriage of CMV infection together with the matching HLA type was indicated by public TCR beta signatures.

What the authors observed across the whole study: The ex vivo response was dominated by HLA-C-restricted CMV-specific TCR beta clonotypes, and the single most frequent clonotype in two of eight donors was supplied by these HLA-C-restricted clonotypes. Carriers of CMV infection plus the relevant HLA type were discriminated by the cumulative frequency of public TCR beta family members in the study cohort and in an independent approximately 340-donor cohort.

The instrument was an Illumina HiSeq 1500. In TCRdb, the public reads were trimmed at Q25 with fastp and aligned with MiXCR, with productive beta chains retained. Identical CDR3 protein sequences are pooled into one entry, listed with their most common genes and DNA. This sample gives roughly 70,000 distinct CDR3 sequences in total; roughly 20% of them show up just once. In total, the top ten clones hold 55% to 75% of the sample. The clonotype comes from a human donor in good health (CMV status not recorded). Some clones in this sample may be carry-over from other donors' samples. The sequenced sample was CD8+ T cells from cultured PBMCs, obtained from culture after CMV antigen stimulation. The V gene is TRBV2 and the J gene is TRBJ1-4; the D gene lacks a confident call. The CDR3 in this case is CASTEPPGPTNEKLFF. Read as DNA, the sequence is TGTGCCAGCACCGAACCCCCAGGCCCAACTAATGAAAAACTGTTTTTT.